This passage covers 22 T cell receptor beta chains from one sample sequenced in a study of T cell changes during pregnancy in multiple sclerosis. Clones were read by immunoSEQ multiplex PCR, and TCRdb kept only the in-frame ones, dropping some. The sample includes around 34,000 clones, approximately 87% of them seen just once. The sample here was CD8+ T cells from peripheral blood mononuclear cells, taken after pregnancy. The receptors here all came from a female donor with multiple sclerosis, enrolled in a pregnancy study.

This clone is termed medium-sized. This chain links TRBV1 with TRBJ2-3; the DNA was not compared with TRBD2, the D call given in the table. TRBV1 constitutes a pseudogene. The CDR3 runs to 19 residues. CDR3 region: CTSSQESPTSGRSTDTQYF. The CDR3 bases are TGCACCAGCAGCCAAGAAAGCCCTACCAGCGGGAGGTCCACAGATACGCAGTATTTT.

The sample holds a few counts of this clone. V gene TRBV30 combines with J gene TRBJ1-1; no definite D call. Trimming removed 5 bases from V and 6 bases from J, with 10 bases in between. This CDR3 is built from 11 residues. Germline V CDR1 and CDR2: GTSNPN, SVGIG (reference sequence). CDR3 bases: TGTGCCTGGGGGAGAGTGGCTGAAGCTTTCTTT. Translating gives CAWGRVAEAFF.

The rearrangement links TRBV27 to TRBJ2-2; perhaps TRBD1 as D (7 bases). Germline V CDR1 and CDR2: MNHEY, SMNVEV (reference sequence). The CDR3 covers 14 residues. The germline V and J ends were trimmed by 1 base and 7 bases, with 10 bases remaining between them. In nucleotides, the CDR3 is TGTGCCAGCAGTTTATACAGGGGAGGCGGGGAGCTGTTTTTT. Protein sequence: CASSLYRGGGELFF.

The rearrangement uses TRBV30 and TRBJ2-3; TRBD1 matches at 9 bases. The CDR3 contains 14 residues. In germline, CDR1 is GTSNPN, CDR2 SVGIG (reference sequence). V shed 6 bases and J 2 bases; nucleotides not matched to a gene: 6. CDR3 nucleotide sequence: TGTGCCTGCTTACAGGGGGCTATCACAGATACGCAGTATTTT. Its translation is CACLQGAITDTQYF.

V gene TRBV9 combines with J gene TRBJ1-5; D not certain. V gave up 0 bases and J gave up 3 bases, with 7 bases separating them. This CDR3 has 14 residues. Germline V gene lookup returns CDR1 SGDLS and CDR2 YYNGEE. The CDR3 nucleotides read TGTGCCAGCAGCGTAGGTGGCAACAATCAGCCCCAGCATTTT. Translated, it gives CASSVGGNNQPQHF.

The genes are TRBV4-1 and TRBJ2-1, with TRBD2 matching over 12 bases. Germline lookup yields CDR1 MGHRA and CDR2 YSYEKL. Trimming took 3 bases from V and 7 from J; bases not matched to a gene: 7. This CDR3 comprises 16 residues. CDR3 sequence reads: CASSHLAGGPLNEQFF. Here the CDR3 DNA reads TGCGCCAGCAGCCACCTAGCGGGGGGGCCTCTAAATGAGCAGTTCTTC.

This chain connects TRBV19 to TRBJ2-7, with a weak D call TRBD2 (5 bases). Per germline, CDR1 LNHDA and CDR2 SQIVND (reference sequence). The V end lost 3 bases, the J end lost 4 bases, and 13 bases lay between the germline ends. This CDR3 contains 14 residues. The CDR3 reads CASSIVSPGYEQYF. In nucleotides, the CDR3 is TGTGCCAGTAGTATCGTAAGTCCGGGATACGAGCAGTACTTC.

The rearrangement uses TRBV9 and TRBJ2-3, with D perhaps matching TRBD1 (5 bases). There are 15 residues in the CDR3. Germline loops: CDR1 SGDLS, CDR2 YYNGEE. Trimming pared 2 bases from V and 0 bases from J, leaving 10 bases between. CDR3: CASSVGGASTDTQYF. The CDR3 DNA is TGTGCCAGCAGCGTCGGTGGGGCTAGCACAGATACGCAGTATTTT.

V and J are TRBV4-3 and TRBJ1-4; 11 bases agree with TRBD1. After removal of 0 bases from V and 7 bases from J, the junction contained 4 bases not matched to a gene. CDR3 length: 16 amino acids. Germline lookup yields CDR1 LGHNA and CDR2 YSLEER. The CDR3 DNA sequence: TGCGCCAGCAGCCAAGATCTCGGGACAGGGGGTGAAAAACTGTTTTTT. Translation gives CASSQDLGTGGEKLFF.

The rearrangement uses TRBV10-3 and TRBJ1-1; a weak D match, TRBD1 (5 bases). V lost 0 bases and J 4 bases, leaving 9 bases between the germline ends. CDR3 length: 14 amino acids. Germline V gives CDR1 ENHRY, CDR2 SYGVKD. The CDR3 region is CAISESWGGTEAFF. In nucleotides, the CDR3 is TGTGCCATCAGTGAGTCTTGGGGGGGCACTGAAGCTTTCTTT.

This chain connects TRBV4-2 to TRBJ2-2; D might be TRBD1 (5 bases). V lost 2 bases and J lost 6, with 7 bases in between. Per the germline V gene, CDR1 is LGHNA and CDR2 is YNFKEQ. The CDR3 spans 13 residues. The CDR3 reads CASSQTTAGELFF. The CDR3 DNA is TGTGCCAGCAGCCAAACGACAGCCGGGGAGCTGTTTTTT.

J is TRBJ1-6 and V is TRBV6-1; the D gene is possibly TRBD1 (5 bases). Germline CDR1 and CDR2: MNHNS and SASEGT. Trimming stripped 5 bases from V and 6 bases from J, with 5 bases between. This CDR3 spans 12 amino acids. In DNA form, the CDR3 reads TGTGCCAGCAGTCAGGGTAATTCACCCCTCCACTTT. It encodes CASSQGNSPLHF.

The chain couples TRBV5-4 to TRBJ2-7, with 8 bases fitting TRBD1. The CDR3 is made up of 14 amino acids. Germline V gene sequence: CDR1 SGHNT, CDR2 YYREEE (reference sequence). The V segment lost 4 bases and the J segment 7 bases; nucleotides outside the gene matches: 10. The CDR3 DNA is TGTGCCAGCAGCCAAGGGACAGGTTCGGGAGAGCAGTACTTC. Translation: CASSQGTGSGEQYF.

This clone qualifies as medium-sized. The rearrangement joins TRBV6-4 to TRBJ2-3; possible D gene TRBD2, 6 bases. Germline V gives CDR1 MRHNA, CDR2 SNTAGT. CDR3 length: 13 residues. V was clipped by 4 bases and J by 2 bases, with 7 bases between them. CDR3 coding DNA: TGTGCCAGCAGTGCTAGCGACACAGATACGCAGTATTTT. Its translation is CASSASDTDTQYF.

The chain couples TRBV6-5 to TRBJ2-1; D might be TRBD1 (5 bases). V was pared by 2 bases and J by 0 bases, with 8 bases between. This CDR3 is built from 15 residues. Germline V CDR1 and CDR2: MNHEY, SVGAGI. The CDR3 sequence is CASSYGADSYNEQFF. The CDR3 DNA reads TGTGCCAGCAGTTACGGGGCGGACTCCTACAATGAGCAGTTCTTC.

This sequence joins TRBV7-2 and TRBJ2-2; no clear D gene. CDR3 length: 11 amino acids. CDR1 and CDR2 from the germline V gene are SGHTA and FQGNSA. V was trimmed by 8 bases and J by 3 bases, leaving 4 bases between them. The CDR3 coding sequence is TGTGCCAGCCTGTACACCGGGGAGCTGTTTTTT. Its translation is CASLYTGELFF. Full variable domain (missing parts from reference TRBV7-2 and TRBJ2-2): GAGVSQSPSNKVTEKGKDVELRCDPISGHTALYWYRQSLGQGLEFLIYFQGNSAPDKSGLPSDRFSAERTGGSVSTLTIQRTQQEDSAVYLCASLYTGELFFGEGSRLTVL.

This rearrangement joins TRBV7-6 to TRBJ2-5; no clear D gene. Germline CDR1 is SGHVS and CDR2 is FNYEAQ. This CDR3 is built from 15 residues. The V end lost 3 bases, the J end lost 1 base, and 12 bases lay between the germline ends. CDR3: CASSFYGTTQETQYF. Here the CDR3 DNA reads TGTGCCAGCAGCTTTTATGGCACAACCCAAGAGACCCAGTACTTC.

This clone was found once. CDR3 bases: TGTGCCAGCAGTCCGTGGACTAGCTCCTACGAGCAGTACTTC. Translation gives CASSPWTSSYEQYF. The rearrangement joins TRBV7-2 to TRBJ2-7; the match to TRBD2 covers 7 bases. Germline trimming cut 6 bases from V and 0 bases from J; bases unmatched to any gene: 5. Germline V gene sequence: CDR1 SGHTA, CDR2 FQGNSA. The CDR3 is 14 residues long.

CDR3 nucleotide sequence: TGTGCCAGCTCAGGAGTTACGGAGGGCAATGAGCAGTTCTTC. Translation: CASSGVTEGNEQFF. The V and J genes are TRBV18 and TRBJ2-1, with a possible D match to TRBD2 (6 bases). Trimming removed 5 bases from V and 6 bases from J, with 14 bases in between. The CDR3 covers 14 residues. Germline CDR1 KGHSH, CDR2 LQKENI.

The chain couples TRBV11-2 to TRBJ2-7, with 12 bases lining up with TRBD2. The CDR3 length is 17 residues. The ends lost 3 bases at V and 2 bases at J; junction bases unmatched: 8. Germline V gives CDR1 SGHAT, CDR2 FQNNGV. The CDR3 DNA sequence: TGTGCCAGCAGCTTTAGTCCCGGACTAGCGGGGACCTACGAGCAGTACTTC. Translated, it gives CASSFSPGLAGTYEQYF.

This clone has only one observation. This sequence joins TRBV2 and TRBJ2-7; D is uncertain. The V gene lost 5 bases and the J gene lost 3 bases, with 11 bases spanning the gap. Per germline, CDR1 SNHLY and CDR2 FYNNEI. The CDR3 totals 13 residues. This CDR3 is CASSITQNYEQYF. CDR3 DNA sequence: TGTGCCAGCAGTATCACACAAAACTACGAGCAGTACTTC.

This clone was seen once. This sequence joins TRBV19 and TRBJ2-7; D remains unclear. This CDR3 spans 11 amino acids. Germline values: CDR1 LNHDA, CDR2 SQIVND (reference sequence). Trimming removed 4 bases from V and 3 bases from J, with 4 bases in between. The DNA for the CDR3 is TGTGCCAGTAGTACCGGCTACGAGCAGTACTTC. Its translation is CASSTGYEQYF.